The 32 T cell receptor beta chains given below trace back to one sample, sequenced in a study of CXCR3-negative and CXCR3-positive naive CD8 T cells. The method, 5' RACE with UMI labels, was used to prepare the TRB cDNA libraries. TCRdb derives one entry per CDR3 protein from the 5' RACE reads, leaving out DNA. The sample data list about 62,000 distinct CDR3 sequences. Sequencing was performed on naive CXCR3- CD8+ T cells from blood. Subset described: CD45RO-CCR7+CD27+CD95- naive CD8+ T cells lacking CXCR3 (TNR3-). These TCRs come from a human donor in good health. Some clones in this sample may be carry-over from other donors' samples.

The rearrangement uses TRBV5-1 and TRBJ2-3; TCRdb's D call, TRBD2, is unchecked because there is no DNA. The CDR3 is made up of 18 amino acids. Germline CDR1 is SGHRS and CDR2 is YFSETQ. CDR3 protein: CASSLVVLAGGPIDTQYF. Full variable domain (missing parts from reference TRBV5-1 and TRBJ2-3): KAGVTQTPRYLIKTRGQQVTLSCSPISGHRSVSWYQQTPGQGLQFLFEYFSETQRNKGNFPGRFSGRQFSNSRSEMNVSTLELGDSALYLCASSLVVLAGGPIDTQYFGPGTRLTVL.

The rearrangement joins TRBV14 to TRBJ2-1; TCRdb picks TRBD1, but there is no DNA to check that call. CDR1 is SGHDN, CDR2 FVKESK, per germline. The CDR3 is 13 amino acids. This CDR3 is CASSLHPISQQFF.

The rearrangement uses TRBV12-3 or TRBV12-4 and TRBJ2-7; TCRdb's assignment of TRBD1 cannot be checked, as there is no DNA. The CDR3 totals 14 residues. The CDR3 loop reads CASREQGLFYEQYF.

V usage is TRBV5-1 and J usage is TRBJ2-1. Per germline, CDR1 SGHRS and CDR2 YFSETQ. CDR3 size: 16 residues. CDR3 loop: CASSWDPSSDYNEQFF.

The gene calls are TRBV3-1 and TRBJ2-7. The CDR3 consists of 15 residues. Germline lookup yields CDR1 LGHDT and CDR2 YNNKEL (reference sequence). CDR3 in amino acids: CASSQDRGALYEQYF.

The CDR3 protein is CSVEKRAKNTEAFF. The chain couples TRBV29-1 to TRBJ1-1. Germline V gene data show CDR1 as SQVTM and CDR2 as ANQGSEA. This CDR3 has 14 residues.

CDR3 region: CASSSGLASYEQYF. The chain couples TRBV5-4 to TRBJ2-7. Germline V lookup: CDR1 SGHNT, CDR2 YYREEE (reference sequence). The CDR3 covers 14 residues.

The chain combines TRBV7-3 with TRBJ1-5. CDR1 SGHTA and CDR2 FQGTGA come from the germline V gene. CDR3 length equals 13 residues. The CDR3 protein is CASSLRGGQPQHF.

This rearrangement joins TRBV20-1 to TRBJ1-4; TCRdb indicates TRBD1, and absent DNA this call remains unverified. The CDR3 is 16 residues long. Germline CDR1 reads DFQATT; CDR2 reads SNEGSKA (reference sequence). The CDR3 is CSARPDRNHNNEKLFF.

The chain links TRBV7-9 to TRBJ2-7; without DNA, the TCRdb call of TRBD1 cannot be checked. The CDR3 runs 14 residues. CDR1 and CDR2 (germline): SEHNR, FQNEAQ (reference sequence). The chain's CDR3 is CASSSTGVTYEQYF.

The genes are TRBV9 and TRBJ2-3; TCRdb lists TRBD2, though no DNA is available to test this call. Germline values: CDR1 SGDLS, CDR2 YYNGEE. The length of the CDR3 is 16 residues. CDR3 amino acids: CASSVPTSGGTDTQYF.

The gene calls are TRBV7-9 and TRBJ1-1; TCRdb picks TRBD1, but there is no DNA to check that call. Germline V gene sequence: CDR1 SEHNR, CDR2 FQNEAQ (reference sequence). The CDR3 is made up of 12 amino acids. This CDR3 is CASSAQGTEAFF.

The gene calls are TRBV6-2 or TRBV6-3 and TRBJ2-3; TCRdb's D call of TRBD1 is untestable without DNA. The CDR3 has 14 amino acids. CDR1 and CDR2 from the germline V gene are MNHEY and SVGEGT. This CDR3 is CASSWGAPPDTQYF.

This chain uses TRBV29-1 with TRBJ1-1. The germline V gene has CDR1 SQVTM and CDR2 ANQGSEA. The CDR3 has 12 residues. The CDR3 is CSVSGEYTEAFF.

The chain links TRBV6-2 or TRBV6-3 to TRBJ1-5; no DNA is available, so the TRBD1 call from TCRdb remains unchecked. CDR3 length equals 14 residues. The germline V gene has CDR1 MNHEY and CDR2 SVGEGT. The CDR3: CASTSPGSNQPQHF.

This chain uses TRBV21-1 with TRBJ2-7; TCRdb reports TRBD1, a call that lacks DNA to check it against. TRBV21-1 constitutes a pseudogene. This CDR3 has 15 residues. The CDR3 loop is CASSKAGVDIYEQYF.

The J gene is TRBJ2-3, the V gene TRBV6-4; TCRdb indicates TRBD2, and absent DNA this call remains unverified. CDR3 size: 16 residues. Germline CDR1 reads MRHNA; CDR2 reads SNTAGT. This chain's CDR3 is CASSDSSGGAVDTQYF.

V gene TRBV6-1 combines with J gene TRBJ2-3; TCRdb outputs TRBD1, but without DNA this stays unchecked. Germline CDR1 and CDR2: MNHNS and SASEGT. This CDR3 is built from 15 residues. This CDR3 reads CASSEEGTGGLTQYF.

The CDR3 sequence is CSAVAGGQGNIQYF. The rearrangement joins TRBV29-1 to TRBJ2-4; TCRdb indicates TRBD2, and absent DNA this call remains unverified. Germline loops: CDR1 SQVTM, CDR2 ANQGSEA. The CDR3 contains 14 residues.

CDR3 sequence reads: CSVEGEGSYEQYF. The rearrangement uses TRBV29-1 and TRBJ2-7; with no DNA, the TCRdb D assignment of TRBD2 cannot be verified. Germline V lookup: CDR1 SQVTM, CDR2 ANQGSEA. This CDR3 contains 13 residues.

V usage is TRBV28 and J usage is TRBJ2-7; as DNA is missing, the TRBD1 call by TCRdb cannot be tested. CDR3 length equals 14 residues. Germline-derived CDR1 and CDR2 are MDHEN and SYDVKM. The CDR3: CASNRDRGLYEQYF. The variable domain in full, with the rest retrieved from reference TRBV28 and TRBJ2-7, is DVKVTQSSRYLVKRTGEKVFLECVQDMDHENMFWYRQDPGLGLRLIYFSYDVKMKEKGDIPEGYSVSREKKERFSLILESASTNQTSMYLCASNRDRGLYEQYFGPGTRLTVT.

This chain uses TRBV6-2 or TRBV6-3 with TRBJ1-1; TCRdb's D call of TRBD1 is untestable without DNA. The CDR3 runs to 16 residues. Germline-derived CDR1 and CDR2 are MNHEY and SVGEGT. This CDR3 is CASSQLGQGVRTEAFF.

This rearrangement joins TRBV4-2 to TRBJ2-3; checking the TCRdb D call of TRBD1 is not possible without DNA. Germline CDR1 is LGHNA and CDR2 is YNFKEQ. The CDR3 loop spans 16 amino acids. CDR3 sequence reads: CASSQDRGGLRDTQYF.

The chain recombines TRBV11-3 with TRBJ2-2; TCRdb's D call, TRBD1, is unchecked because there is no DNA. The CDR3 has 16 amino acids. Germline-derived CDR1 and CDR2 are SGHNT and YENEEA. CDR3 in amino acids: CASSLRDSEKTGELFF.

The CDR3 sequence is CSARAPSGIAEYSYNEQFF. The V and J genes are TRBV20-1 and TRBJ2-1; the TCRdb call, TRBD2, lacks DNA for checking. The CDR3 length is 19 residues. CDR1 and CDR2 from the germline V gene are DFQATT and SNEGSKA (reference sequence).

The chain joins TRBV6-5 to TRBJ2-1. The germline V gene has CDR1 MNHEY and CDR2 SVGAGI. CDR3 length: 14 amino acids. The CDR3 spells CASSYTLESNEQFF.

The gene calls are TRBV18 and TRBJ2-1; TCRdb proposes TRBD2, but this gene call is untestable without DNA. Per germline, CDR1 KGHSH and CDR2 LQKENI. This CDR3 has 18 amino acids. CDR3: CASSPGTSGREPYNEQFF.

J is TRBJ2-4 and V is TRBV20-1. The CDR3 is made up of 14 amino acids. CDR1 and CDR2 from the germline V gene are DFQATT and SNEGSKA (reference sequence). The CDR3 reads CSARDQLRVNIQYF.

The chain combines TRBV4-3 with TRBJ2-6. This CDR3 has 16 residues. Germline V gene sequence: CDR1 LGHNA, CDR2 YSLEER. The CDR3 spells CASSQEYGSGANVLTF.

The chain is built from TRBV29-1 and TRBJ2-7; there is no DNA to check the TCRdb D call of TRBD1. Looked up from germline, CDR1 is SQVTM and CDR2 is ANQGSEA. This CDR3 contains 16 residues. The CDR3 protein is CSVVLRGVPGTYEQYF.

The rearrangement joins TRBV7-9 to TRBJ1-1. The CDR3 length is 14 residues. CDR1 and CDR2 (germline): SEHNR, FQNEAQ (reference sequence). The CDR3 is CASSTLFGPSEAFF.

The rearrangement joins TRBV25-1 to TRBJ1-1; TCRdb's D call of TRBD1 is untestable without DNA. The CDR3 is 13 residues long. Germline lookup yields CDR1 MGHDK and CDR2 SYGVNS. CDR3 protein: CASSVGANTEAFF.